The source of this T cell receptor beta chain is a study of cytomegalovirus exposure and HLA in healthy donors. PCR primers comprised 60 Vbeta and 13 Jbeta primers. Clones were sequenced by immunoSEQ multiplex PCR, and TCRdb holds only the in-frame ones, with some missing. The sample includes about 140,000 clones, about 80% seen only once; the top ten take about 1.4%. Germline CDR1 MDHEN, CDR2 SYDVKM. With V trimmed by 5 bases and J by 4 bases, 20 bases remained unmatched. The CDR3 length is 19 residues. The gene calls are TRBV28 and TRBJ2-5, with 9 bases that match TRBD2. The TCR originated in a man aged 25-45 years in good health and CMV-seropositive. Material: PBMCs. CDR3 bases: TGTGCCAGCAGTGCCCTCCCTGGGCGGGGGGGCAATGGTGGAGAGACCCAGTACTTC. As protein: CASSALPGRGGNGGETQYF.